The 17 T cell receptor beta chains in this list originate from one sample, sequenced in a study of early T cells in non-severe SARS-CoV-2 infection. TCRdb re-called the 5' RACE reads with MiXCR, one entry per CDR3 protein. Of about 62,000 distinct CDR3 sequences listed, 7.5% to 10% were seen once; the top ten hold 1.2%. The specimen was whole blood. These receptors all stem from an adult who was a healthcare worker with PCR-confirmed SARS-CoV-2 infection or an uninfected control (not recorded which).

This chain connects TRBV19 to TRBJ2-3, with 10 positions matching TRBD2. CDR3 length: 22 residues. Trimming took 4 bases from V and 0 from J; bases not matched to a gene: 22. CDR1 is LNHDA and CDR2 is SQIVND in the germline V gene (reference sequence). DNA of the CDR3: TGTGCCAGTAGTACCGACATCGATGCTAGCGGGGGAGTCCAACCTAGCACAGATACGCAGTATTTT. It specifies CASSTDIDASGGVQPSTDTQYF.

At least ten counts were recorded for this clonotype. The chain uses TRBV12-3 or TRBV12-4 and TRBJ1-6; D is ambiguous. The germline V and J ends were trimmed by 1 base and 9 bases, with 13 bases remaining between them. This CDR3 is built from 15 residues. CDR3 loop: CASSLVSGGGSPLHF. CDR3 DNA sequence: TGTGCCAGCAGTTTAGTAAGTGGTGGAGGTTCACCCCTCCACTTT.

This clonotype was observed a handful of times. The chain couples TRBV6-1 to TRBJ2-1, with 10 bases matching TRBD2. V lost 3 bases and J lost 2; bases outside the gene matches: 7. CDR3 size: 17 residues. The germline CDR1 and CDR2 sequences are MNHNS and SASEGT. Written as DNA, the CDR3 is TGTGCCAGCAGTGAGAGGATAGCGGGGGGCGCCTACAATGAGCAGTTCTTC. Protein sequence: CASSERIAGGAYNEQFF.

This clonotype was detected ten times or more. This rearrangement joins TRBV25-1 to TRBJ2-7; tentative D call: TRBD2 (6 bases). This CDR3 is built from 14 residues. Per the germline V gene, CDR1 is MGHDK and CDR2 is SYGVNS. Between the trimmed V and J ends, which lost 2 bases and 3 bases, there was a span of 11 bases. In nucleotides, the CDR3 is TGTGCCAGCAGTGAAGTGGAGGGCCTCTACGAGCAGTACGTC. Amino acid sequence: CASSEVEGLYEQYV.

This clonotype was found many times. This chain uses TRBV5-8 with TRBJ2-3, with 8 bases identical to TRBD1. The V gene's germline CDR1 is SGHTS and CDR2 YDEGEE. The V segment lost 7 bases and the J segment 4 bases; nucleotides outside the gene matches: 2. The length of the CDR3 is 12 residues. This chain's CDR3 is CASRRGPDTQYF. Here the CDR3 DNA reads TGTGCCAGCCGCAGGGGGCCAGATACGCAGTATTTT.

The gene calls are TRBV2 and TRBJ2-2; TRBD1 might be the D (5 bases). CDR1 is SNHLY and CDR2 is FYNNEI in the germline V gene. This CDR3 comprises 15 residues. V was shortened by 2 bases and J by 3 bases, with 10 bases between the two germline ends. The CDR3: CASSEIGDYTGELFF. The CDR3, as DNA: TGTGCCAGCAGTGAAATAGGGGATTACACCGGGGAGCTGTTTTTT.

This clonotype was found many times. V usage is TRBV20-1 and J usage is TRBJ2-5; TRBD1 matches 11 bases. Germline lookup yields CDR1 DFQATT and CDR2 SNEGSKA (reference sequence). The CDR3 contains 15 residues. V gave up 3 bases and J gave up 4 bases; unmatched junction bases: 7. The CDR3 spells CSASPTGTGGETQYF. CDR3 DNA sequence: TGCAGTGCTAGCCCAACCGGGACAGGGGGAGAGACCCAGTACTTC.

This clonotype was counted many times. The chain links TRBV7-2 to TRBJ1-2; TRBD1 might be the D (6 bases). V lost 5 bases and J lost 3, with 13 bases in between. CDR3 length equals 14 residues. Germline assignment: CDR1 SGHTA and CDR2 FQGNSA. The CDR3 reads CASSKQGNDYGYTF. The CDR3 DNA reads as TGTGCCAGCAGCAAACAGGGTAATGACTATGGCTACACCTTC.

The chain joins TRBV10-2 to TRBJ1-1; D gene unclear. The CDR3 consists of 13 residues. In germline, CDR1 is WSHSY, CDR2 SAAADI. The V gene lost 2 bases and the J gene lost 1 base, with 5 bases spanning the gap. CDR3 nucleotides: TGCGCCAGCAGTGAGGGGAAGAACACTGAAGCTTTCTTT. This sequence encodes CASSEGKNTEAFF.

This sequence joins TRBV6-5 and TRBJ2-3; the D gene is possibly TRBD2 (5 bases). Germline V CDR1 and CDR2: MNHEY, SVGAGI. The CDR3 is made up of 13 amino acids. With 6 bases removed from V and 5 bases from J, the gap between germline ends came to 12 bases. The CDR3 loop is CASSQTAGDTQYF. In DNA form, the CDR3 reads TGTGCCAGCAGCCAAACGGCGGGAGATACGCAGTATTTT.

This chain uses TRBV30 with TRBJ2-2; 7 bases map to TRBD1. The CDR3 covers 15 residues. The V gene end was trimmed by 3 bases and the J gene end by 1 base; junction bases not matched to a gene: 5. In germline, CDR1 is GTSNPN, CDR2 SVGIG (reference sequence). In DNA, the CDR3 is TGTGCCTGGAGGCATGACAGGGTGAACACCGGGGAGCTGTTTTTT. Its protein is CAWRHDRVNTGELFF.

This clonotype was counted a few times. The CDR3, as DNA: TGTGCCAGCAGTGCCACCCGAACACAAGAGACCCAGTACTTC. It is translated as CASSATRTQETQYF. The chain carries TRBV2 and TRBJ2-5; the D is unclear. The CDR3 spans 14 residues. In germline, CDR1 is SNHLY, CDR2 FYNNEI. Deletions cut 4 bases from V and 2 bases from J, with 11 bases between.

This clonotype was recorded at least ten times. This rearrangement joins TRBV5-4 to TRBJ1-2; no reliable D call. Trimming stripped 0 bases from V and 1 base from J, with 19 bases between. Per the germline V gene, CDR1 is SGHNT and CDR2 is YYREEE (reference sequence). This CDR3 comprises 18 residues. The CDR3 here is CASSLAVLAGKGNYGYTF. As DNA, the CDR3 is TGTGCCAGCAGCTTGGCCGTTCTAGCTGGCAAGGGTAACTATGGCTACACCTTC.

The sample holds many counts of this clonotype. The chain combines TRBV11-2 with TRBJ2-5, with TRBD2 matching 7 bases. The CDR3 sequence is 13 residues long. The V segment lost 5 bases and the J segment 7 bases; nucleotides outside the gene matches: 7. Germline CDR1 SGHAT, CDR2 FQNNGV. The CDR3 loop reads CASSNRTSATQYF. The CDR3 bases are TGTGCCAGCAGCAATAGGACTAGTGCGACCCAGTACTTC.

This clonotype has only a few counts. V gene TRBV20-1 combines with J gene TRBJ2-3, with D perhaps matching TRBD2 (5 bases). Germline lookup yields CDR1 DFQATT and CDR2 SNEGSKA (reference sequence). V dropped 0 bases and J dropped 4 bases, with 14 bases sitting between them. The CDR3 has 15 residues. In nucleotides, the CDR3 is TGCAGTGCTAGAGATCTCCGGGAATCCGCAGATACGCAGTATTTT. Its protein product is CSARDLRESADTQYF.

CDR3 in DNA: TGTGCCAGCAGCCCCGTCGGACAGGACGGGGAGCAGTTCTTC. This gives the protein CASSPVGQDGEQFF. The rearrangement uses TRBV5-6 and TRBJ2-1, with 7 bases fitting TRBD1. J gave up 10 bases and V 4 bases, and 11 bases lay outside the gene matches. This CDR3 has 14 residues. The germline V gene has CDR1 SGHDT and CDR2 YYEEEE. Using reference TRBV5-6 and TRBJ2-1 for the parts outside the CDR3, the full variable domain is DAGVTQSPTHLIKTRGQQVTLRCSPKSGHDTVSWYQQALGQGPQFIFQYYEEEERQRGNFPDRFSGHQFPNYSSELNVNALLLGDSALYLCASSPVGQDGEQFFGPGTRLTVL.

This chain connects TRBV11-2 to TRBJ2-2; no clear D. V lost 1 base and J lost 5, with 2 bases in between. In germline, CDR1 is SGHAT, CDR2 FQNNGV. CDR3 length: 12 residues. In DNA form, the CDR3 reads TGTGCCAGCAGCTTAGTAACCGGGGAGCTGTTTTTT. Protein: CASSLVTGELFF.